These 5 T cell receptor beta chains came from one sample sequenced in a study of blood T cells in healthy people across ages. The authors ran a second PCR of roughly 6 to 12 cycles using a sample-barcoded 5' primer and a J-beta primer mix. TCRdb recomputed calls from the 5' RACE reads with MiXCR, one row per CDR3 protein. The profile covers more than 700,000 distinct CDR3 sequences, with about 55% appearing a single time and under 50% taken by the ten largest. Sample: blood. The receptors stem from a man older than 75 in good health.

The chain combines TRBV20-1 with TRBJ2-7; TRBD2 matches 11 bases. The J segment lost 6 bases and the V segment lost 2 bases, leaving 9 bases of the junction unmatched. In germline, CDR1 is DFQATT, CDR2 SNEGSKA (reference sequence). This CDR3 is 15 amino acids long. The CDR3 region has the DNA TGCAGTGCTAGACCATCGCTAGCGGGAGGAAGCGAGCAGTACTTC. As protein: CSARPSLAGGSEQYF.

The chain couples TRBV15 to TRBJ2-1; TRBD2 agrees at 10 bases. CDR3 length: 14 residues. CDR1 is LNHNV and CDR2 is YYDKDF in the germline V gene (reference sequence). With 1 base clipped from V and 6 bases from J, the junction kept 0 bases outside the gene matches. CDR3 amino acids: CATSRGLAGNEQFF. CDR3 nucleotide sequence: TGTGCCACCAGCAGAGGACTAGCGGGCAATGAGCAGTTCTTC.

This clonotype was recorded a few times. V is TRBV5-1 and J is TRBJ2-7, with D maybe TRBD1 (5 bases). The germline gives CDR1 SGHRS, CDR2 YFSETQ. Trimming removed 5 bases from V and 6 bases from J, with 12 bases in between. The CDR3 is 12 amino acids. The CDR3 bases are TGCGCCAGCAGGATGGGGCAGGGCGAGCAGTACTTC. This codes for CASRMGQGEQYF.

The chain links TRBV15 to TRBJ2-7; weak D call: TRBD2 (6 bases). The CDR3 is made up of 14 amino acids. Germline assignment: CDR1 LNHNV and CDR2 YYDKDF (reference sequence). The germline V and J ends were trimmed by 0 bases and 3 bases, with 9 bases remaining between them. The CDR3 nucleotides read TGTGCCACCAGCAGAGAGCGGGGTCACTACGAGCAGTACTTC. This encodes CATSRERGHYEQYF.

The chain uses TRBV7-9 and TRBJ2-7; no clear D gene. Germline lookup yields CDR1 SEHNR and CDR2 FQNEAQ (reference sequence). The CDR3 extends over 13 amino acids. Trimming took 5 bases from V and 0 from J, leaving 8 bases between them. The CDR3 DNA reads as TGTGCCAGCAGCCAGAAAATCTCCTACGAGCAGTACTTC. Protein: CASSQKISYEQYF.